Presented here are 19 T cell receptor beta chains from one specimen sequenced in a study of molecular identifiers for immune sequencing clone quantification. Via MiXCR, TCRdb re-called the PCR reads, giving one row per CDR3 protein. The sample lists 80,000 to 100,000 distinct CDR3 sequences, roughly a quarter occurring once. Sequenced: naive CD8+ T cells from blood, with Jurkat cell RNA spiked in. Specified subset: FACS-sorted CD8+CD4-CCR7+CD45RA+ naive T cells. The source is a human donor in good health. Some libraries in this study had Jurkat cell RNA spiked in.

Here the CDR3 reads CAWSVNGGPTEAFF. CDR3 in DNA: TGTGCCTGGAGTGTCAACGGGGGGCCGACTGAAGCTTTCTTT. The V call is TRBV30, the J call TRBJ1-1; D might be TRBD1 (6 bases). The CDR3 has 14 residues. Germline CDR1 is GTSNPN and CDR2 is SVGIG (reference sequence). V shed 0 bases and J shed 5 bases, with 13 bases lying between them.

The chain couples TRBV20-1 to TRBJ2-1, with 12 bases lining up with TRBD1. The CDR3 runs to 14 residues. CDR1 and CDR2 from the germline V gene are DFQATT and SNEGSKA (reference sequence). The junction had 4 bases not matched to a gene; V was cut back by 6 bases and J by 4 bases. CDR3 nucleotide sequence: TGCAGTGCCCTGGGACAGGGGGCGTACAATGAGCAGTTCTTC. Its protein product is CSALGQGAYNEQFF.

This clonotype was counted many times. The chain employs TRBV7-9 and TRBJ2-2; maybe TRBD2 (6 bases). Deletions cut 5 bases from V and 3 bases from J, with 10 bases between. Germline V gene sequence: CDR1 SEHNR, CDR2 FQNEAQ (reference sequence). The CDR3 spans 14 residues. The DNA of the CDR3 is TGTGCCAGCAGCAGGACTACAGACACCGGGGAGCTGTTTTTT. This sequence encodes CASSRTTDTGELFF.

This clonotype showed up many times. V usage is TRBV3-1 and J usage is TRBJ1-1, with D tentatively TRBD1 (5 bases). Trimming took 5 bases from V and 1 from J, leaving 11 bases between them. The germline V gene encodes CDR1 LGHDT and CDR2 YNNKEL (reference sequence). This CDR3 is built from 14 residues. CDR3 in amino acids: CASSFRTPNTEAFF. The CDR3 DNA sequence: TGTGCCAGCAGCTTTAGGACACCGAACACTGAAGCTTTCTTT.

This chain uses TRBV4-1 with TRBJ1-2, with TRBD1 as a possible D gene (5 bases). This CDR3 has 15 residues. Germline V gene lookup returns CDR1 MGHRA and CDR2 YSYEKL. Trimming left V 2 bases short and J 6 bases short, with 16 bases between. The CDR3 spells CASSQNTGSQDGYTF. In nucleotides, the CDR3 is TGCGCCAGCAGCCAAAATACAGGTAGCCAGGATGGCTACACCTTC.

This clonotype showed up just a few times. Since a much larger clone is just one base distant, this may be a read error. The CDR3 bases are TGCAGTGCTAGAGATGCGGGTGCAGCCTACGAGCAGTACTTC. It codes for CSARDAGAAYEQYF. This chain links TRBV20-1 with TRBJ2-7, with TRBD2 as a possible D gene (5 bases). The germline V gene has CDR1 DFQATT and CDR2 SNEGSKA (reference sequence). This CDR3 has 14 residues. Between the trimmed V and J ends, which lost 0 bases and 2 bases, there was a span of 11 bases.

This clonotype was recorded at least ten times. This chain uses TRBV20-1 with TRBJ2-1; no reliable D call. The CDR3 contains 14 residues. Trimming took 1 base from V and 0 from J, leaving 7 bases between them. Germline values: CDR1 DFQATT, CDR2 SNEGSKA (reference sequence). Here the CDR3 DNA reads TGCAGTGCTAGAGGCGGCAGCTCCTACAATGAGCAGTTCTTC. Translation gives CSARGGSSYNEQFF.

This clonotype was counted many times. The gene calls are TRBV6-1 and TRBJ1-1; possible D gene TRBD1, 6 bases. Trimming removed 1 base from V and 8 bases from J, with 14 bases in between. CDR3 size: 14 residues. Germline V CDR1 and CDR2: MNHNS, SASEGT. The CDR3 nucleotides read TGTGCCAGCAGTGAAGGGGACAAGTTGTCGGAAGCTTTCTTT. Translated, it gives CASSEGDKLSEAFF.

The chain employs TRBV11-2 and TRBJ2-3; TRBD2 matches at 15 bases. The CDR3 contains 24 residues. Germline CDR1 is SGHAT and CDR2 is FQNNGV. V lost 0 bases, J lost 4 bases, and 23 bases stayed unmatched. The CDR3 loop is CASSLDPPDPWTSGRAVVSDTQYF. DNA of the CDR3: TGTGCCAGCAGCTTAGACCCCCCTGATCCTTGGACTAGCGGGAGGGCTGTTGTCTCAGATACGCAGTATTTT.

Note on this clonotype: A read error may be the cause here, since a much bigger clone is one base away. The chain combines TRBV24-1 with TRBJ2-3; no definite D call. The germline V gene has CDR1 KGHDR and CDR2 SFDVKD. Trimming took off 8 bases at V and 4 bases at J, with 3 bases between the two ends. The CDR3 is made up of 10 amino acids. CDR3 sequence: CATNPDTQYF. CDR3 DNA: TGTGCCACCAATCCAGATACGCAGTATTTT.

This clonotype was seen just once. The chain has TRBV29-1 and TRBJ2-3, with a weak D call TRBD2 (6 bases). The CDR3 spans 17 residues. V was shortened by 1 base and J by 4 bases, with 21 bases between the two germline ends. Germline loops: CDR1 SQVTM, CDR2 ANQGSEA. The CDR3 DNA sequence: TGCAGCGTTGAAGGGGCGCTAGCGTTGGGGCATCCAGATACGCAGTATTTT. Amino acid sequence: CSVEGALALGHPDTQYF.

This clonotype showed up many times. This chain connects TRBV7-9 to TRBJ2-7; 12 bases are a match to TRBD1. The CDR3 is made up of 16 amino acids. The V segment lost 0 bases and the J segment 6 bases; nucleotides outside the gene matches: 6. Per germline, CDR1 SEHNR and CDR2 FQNEAQ (reference sequence). CDR3 in DNA: TGTGCCAGCAGCTTAGCGGGACAGGGGGCGCTTTCCGAGCAGTACTTC. Its protein product is CASSLAGQGALSEQYF.

This clonotype was counted at least ten times. J is TRBJ2-3 and V is TRBV14; 10 positions agree with TRBD1. The V and J ends lost 4 bases and 3 bases, in that order; junction bases with no gene match: 7. The CDR3 covers 16 residues. Germline V CDR1 and CDR2: SGHDN, FVKESK. This CDR3 reads CASSPRDRGRTDTQYF. In DNA form, the CDR3 reads TGTGCCAGCAGCCCCAGAGACAGGGGGCGAACAGATACGCAGTATTTT.

This clonotype was counted many times. The rearrangement joins TRBV7-9 to TRBJ2-7, with D perhaps TRBD1 or TRBD2 (5 bases each). The length of the CDR3 is 15 residues. Trimming took 5 bases from V and 4 from J, leaving 18 bases between them. Germline CDR1 SEHNR, CDR2 FQNEAQ (reference sequence). CDR3 region: CASSPPLVREYEQYF. In DNA form, the CDR3 reads TGTGCCAGCAGCCCCCCCTTAGTCAGGGAGTACGAGCAGTACTTC.

This clonotype occurred a few times. The chain recombines TRBV24-1 with TRBJ2-5; D gene uncertain. The V end lost 3 bases, the J end lost 5 bases, and 9 bases lay between the germline ends. From germline, CDR1 is KGHDR and CDR2 SFDVKD. The CDR3 totals 13 residues. The CDR3 DNA reads TGTGCCACCAGTGATGTGGTTCCGGAGACCCAGTACTTC. Protein: CATSDVVPETQYF.

This clonotype was observed many times. This chain links TRBV29-1 with TRBJ2-5, with 8 bases identical to TRBD2. Germline trimming cut 2 bases from V and 4 bases from J; bases unmatched to any gene: 6. The CDR3 extends over 14 amino acids. CDR1 and CDR2 (germline): SQVTM, ANQGSEA. Written as DNA, the CDR3 is TGCAGCGTTGAATTTCCAGCGGGGGTAGAGACCCAGTACTTC. Its translation: CSVEFPAGVETQYF.

The table lists this clonotype with many counts. The chain is built from TRBV25-1 and TRBJ1-1; 9 nucleotides match TRBD1. The trim removed 5 bases at V and 6 bases at J, leaving 10 bases unmatched. The CDR3 has 15 residues. Germline CDR1 MGHDK, CDR2 SYGVNS. CDR3 nucleotides: TGTGCCAGCAGTCCCTGGGCGGGACAGGGTTCTGAAGCTTTCTTT. Encoded protein: CASSPWAGQGSEAFF.

This clonotype was observed at least ten times. The genes are TRBV11-3 and TRBJ2-3; D remains unclear. Trimming cost V 5 bases and J 2 bases, with 8 bases left between them. Germline values: CDR1 SGHNT, CDR2 YENEEA. The CDR3 runs to 13 residues. CDR3: CASSDGVTDTQYF. The CDR3 DNA sequence: TGTGCCAGCAGCGACGGAGTCACAGATACGCAGTATTTT. Using reference TRBV11-3 and TRBJ2-3 for the parts outside the CDR3, the full variable domain is EAGVVQSPRYKIIEKKQPVAFWCNPISGHNTLYWYLQNLGQGPELLIRYENEEAVDDSQLPKDRFSAERLKGVDSTLKIQPAELGDSAVYLCASSDGVTDTQYFGPGTRLTVL.

This clonotype has only a few counts. The CDR3: CASSSAGDTQYF. CDR3 nucleotides: TGTGCCAGCAGCAGTGCGGGAGATACGCAGTATTTT. The rearrangement joins TRBV21-1 to TRBJ2-3; the table's D call of TRBD2 was not tested on the DNA. TRBV21-1 is designated a pseudogene. This CDR3 is 12 amino acids long.